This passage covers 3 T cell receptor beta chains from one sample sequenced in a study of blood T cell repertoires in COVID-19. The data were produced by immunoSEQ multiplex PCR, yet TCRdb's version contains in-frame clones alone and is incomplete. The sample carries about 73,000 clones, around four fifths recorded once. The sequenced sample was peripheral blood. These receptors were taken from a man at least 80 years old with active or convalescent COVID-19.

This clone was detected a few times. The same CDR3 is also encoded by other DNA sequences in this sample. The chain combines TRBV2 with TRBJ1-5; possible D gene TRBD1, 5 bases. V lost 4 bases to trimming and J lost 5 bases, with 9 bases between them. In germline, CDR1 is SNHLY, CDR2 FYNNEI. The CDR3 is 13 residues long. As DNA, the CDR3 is TGTGCCAGCAGTGGGCAGGGCTATCAGCCCCAGCATTTT. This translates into CASSGQGYQPQHF. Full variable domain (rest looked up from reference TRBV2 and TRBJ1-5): EPEVTQTPSHQVTQMGQEVILRCVPISNHLYFYWYRQILGQKVEFLVSFYNNEISEKSEIFDDQFSVERPDGSNFTLKIRSTKLEDSAMYFCASSGQGYQPQHFGDGTRLSIL.

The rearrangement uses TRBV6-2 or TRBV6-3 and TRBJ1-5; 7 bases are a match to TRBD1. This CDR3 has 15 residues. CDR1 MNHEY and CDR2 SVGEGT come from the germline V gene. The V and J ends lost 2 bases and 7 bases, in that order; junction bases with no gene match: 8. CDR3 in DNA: TGTGCCAGCAGTTACGGGCACAGGGGTGGACAGCCCCAGCATTTT. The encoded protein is CASSYGHRGGQPQHF.

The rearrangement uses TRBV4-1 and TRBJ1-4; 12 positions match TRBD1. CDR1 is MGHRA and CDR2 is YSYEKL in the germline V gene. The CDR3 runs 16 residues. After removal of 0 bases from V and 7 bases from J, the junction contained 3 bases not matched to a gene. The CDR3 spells CASSQDRDRGLEKLFF. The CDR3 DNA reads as TGCGCCAGCAGCCAAGATCGGGACAGGGGGCTTGAAAAACTGTTTTTT.